This TCR beta chain was recorded in a study of T cells expressing NK-cell markers. Whole-study context: With respect to HCMV, seven of the eight sequenced donors were seropositive, and one was seronegative. General observations from the study: A handful of donors likewise had their CD3+CD56-NKG2C+ fraction led by these clonotypes. CD8+ T cells in 5 to 7 donors included dominant NKG2C+ clonotypes at roughly 1.0-8%.

Template switching by 5'RACE with UMIs generated the TCR beta cDNA. From the 5' RACE reads, TCRdb lists one entry per CDR3 protein and no DNA. The sample data list about 460,000 distinct CDR3 sequences. This CDR3 is 14 amino acids long. Note on this clonotype: Antigen unknown.

The chain employs TRBV12-3 or TRBV12-4 and TRBJ2-1. The receptor's source is a woman between 50 and 59 years old in good health. Material: blood T cells: a sorted CD56 or NKG2C T cell subset, CD4+ or CD8+ T cells, or bulk PBMC T cells (not recorded which). The CDR3 region is CASSWWESHNEQFF.